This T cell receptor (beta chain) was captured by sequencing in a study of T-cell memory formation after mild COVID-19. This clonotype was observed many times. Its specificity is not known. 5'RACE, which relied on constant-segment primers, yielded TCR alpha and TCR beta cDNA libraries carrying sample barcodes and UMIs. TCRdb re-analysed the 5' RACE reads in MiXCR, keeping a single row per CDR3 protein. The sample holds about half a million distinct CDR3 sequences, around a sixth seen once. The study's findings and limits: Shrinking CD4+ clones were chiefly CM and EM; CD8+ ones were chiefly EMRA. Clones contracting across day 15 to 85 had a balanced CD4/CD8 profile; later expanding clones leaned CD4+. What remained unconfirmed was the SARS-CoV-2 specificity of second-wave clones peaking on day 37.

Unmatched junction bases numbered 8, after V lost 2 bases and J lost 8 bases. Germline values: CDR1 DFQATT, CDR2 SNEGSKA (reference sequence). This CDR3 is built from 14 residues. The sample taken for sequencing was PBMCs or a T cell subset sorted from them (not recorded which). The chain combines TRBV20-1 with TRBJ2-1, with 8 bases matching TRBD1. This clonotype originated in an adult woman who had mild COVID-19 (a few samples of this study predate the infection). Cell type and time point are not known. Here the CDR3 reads CSARPQDRVHEQFF. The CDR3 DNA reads TGCAGTGCTAGACCTCAGGACAGGGTGCATGAGCAGTTCTTC.